This record looks at one T cell receptor beta chain sequence and its context. The antigen remains undetermined. Germline V gene lookup returns CDR1 MNHEY and CDR2 SVGEGT. This CDR3 contains 15 residues. V lost 0 bases and J lost 4, with 11 bases in between. Some clones are missing from TCRdb's copy, which holds only in-frame ones; the method was immunoSEQ multiplex PCR. The table includes 130,000 to 150,000 clones, around 90% detected once. These data are taken from a study of T cell responses to AZD1222 COVID-19 vaccine. The study's findings and limits: Spike-specific TCR breadth and depth were elevated following two AZD1222 doses. A mostly white British donor set with more females was recruited, and clonal diversity was possibly underestimated. At 160-218 and 743-854, vaccine-associated CD4 TCRs were dominant, and they spanned spike. Nearly half of unique spike-specific TCRs reportedly avoided B.1.351 and B.1.1.7 mutated regions.

The clonotype was recovered from an adult in good health. Sequenced material: peripheral blood, taken on day 0 of AZD1222 vaccination. The chain employs TRBV6-2 or TRBV6-3 and TRBJ2-3; D not resolved. Here the CDR3 DNA reads TGTGCCAGCAGTTACTCGCCCATAGCATCAGATACGCAGTATTTT. This translates into CASSYSPIASDTQYF.